This is a list of T cell receptor beta chains from one sample in a study of T cell repertoires in cytomegalovirus infection. TCRdb reprocessed the reads via MiXCR and lists one record per CDR3 protein. The sample lists some 700,000 distinct CDR3 sequences; 35% were seen once. Input material: PBMCs. Receptors were obtained from a human donor in good health (CMV status not recorded). Some clones in this sample may be carry-over from other donors' samples. Each CDR3 is given with its conserved first and last residue. Each record gives: V gene, J gene, clone size, D gene, CDR3 protein, CDR3 DNA. The D gene is left open where the match is weak. The size entry is marked missing in some rows and otherwise reads once, few, many or a size class.

TRBV18	TRBJ1-1	once	-	CASSLWENTEAFF	TGTGCCAGCTCACTTTGGGAGAACACTGAAGCTTTCTTT
TRBV6-6	TRBJ2-7	-	TRBD2	CASVPSGSYEQYF	TGTGCCAGCGTCCCCAGCGGGAGCTACGAGCAGTACTTC
TRBV6-2/TRBV6-3	TRBJ1-5	few	-	CASSYLDQPQHF	TGTGCCAGCAGTTACCTCGACCAGCCCCAGCATTTT
TRBV29-1	TRBJ2-3	-	-	CSVGGRARTDTQYF	TGCAGCGTTGGGGGCAGGGCTAGAACAGATACGCAGTATTTT
TRBV20-1	TRBJ1-1	few	-	CSARDEFRERGSGVNTEAFF	TGCAGTGCTAGAGATGAATTCAGGGAGAGGGGCTCTGGGGTGAACACTGAAGCTTTCTTT
TRBV9	TRBJ1-1	-	-	CASSVELREAEAFF	TGTGCCAGCAGCGTAGAGTTGAGGGAAGCTGAAGCTTTCTTT
TRBV7-9	TRBJ2-7	few	-	CASSWEFYEQYF	TGTGCCAGCAGCTGGGAATTTTACGAGCAGTACTTC
TRBV29-1	TRBJ2-1	-	TRBD2	CSLSGADSGSSYNEQFF	TGCAGCCTATCCGGCGCTGATAGCGGGAGCTCCTACAATGAGCAGTTCTTC
TRBV28	TRBJ1-6	few	-	CATVTTERGSPLHF	TGTGCCACCGTAACGACGGAAAGGGGTTCACCCCTCCACTTT
TRBV7-9	TRBJ1-6	few	-	CASSLNVGGDNSPLHF	TGTGCCAGCAGCTTAAACGTGGGAGGAGACAATTCACCCCTCCACTTT
TRBV28	TRBJ2-7	-	TRBD2	CASSGAAVSGSREQYF	TGTGCCAGCAGTGGCGCCGCGGTTAGCGGGAGTCGCGAGCAGTACTTC
TRBV27	TRBJ2-3	-	TRBD1	CASSRDRRSTDTQYF	TGTGCCAGCAGCAGGGACAGGAGAAGCACAGATACGCAGTATTTT
TRBV6-1	TRBJ2-5	many	-	CASKYRAGGSETQYF	TGTGCCAGCAAGTATCGGGCAGGCGGCAGCGAGACCCAGTACTTC
TRBV28	TRBJ2-3	few	-	CASNIATDTQYF	TGTGCCAGCAACATTGCCACAGATACGCAGTATTTT
TRBV7-8	TRBJ2-3	many	-	CASIPGERTDTQYF	TGTGCCAGCATACCGGGAGAACGTACAGATACGCAGTATTTT
TRBV2	TRBJ2-1	few	TRBD2	CAISGESYNEQFF	TGTGCCATTAGCGGGGAATCCTACAATGAGCAGTTCTTC
TRBV2	TRBJ2-1	-	TRBD2	CASSERGRGYNEQFF	TGTGCCAGCAGTGAACGGGGGAGGGGATACAATGAGCAGTTCTTC
TRBV6-6	TRBJ2-1	-	-	CALRDGSDNEQFF	TGTGCCCTTCGGGACGGTAGCGACAATGAGCAGTTCTTC
TRBV6-1	TRBJ2-2	-	TRBD2	CASSEEGLAVNTGELFF	TGTGCCAGCAGTGAAGAGGGACTAGCGGTGAACACCGGGGAGCTGTTTTTT
TRBV5-8	TRBJ2-5	-	-	CASTPVDSSLQETQYF	TGTGCCAGCACCCCTGTGGACTCCTCCCTCCAAGAGACCCAGTACTTC
TRBV18	TRBJ2-7	-	TRBD2	CASSPRRESLYEQYF	TGTGCCAGCTCACCAAGGCGGGAGAGCCTCTACGAGCAGTACTTC
TRBV4-2	TRBJ2-5	-	TRBD2	CASSLGLAGVLGQYF	TGTGCCAGCAGCCTAGGACTAGCGGGAGTGTTGGGCCAGTACTTC
TRBV12-3/TRBV12-4	TRBJ2-3	many	-	CASSLGGRPPGFTSTDTQYF	TGTGCCAGCAGTTTAGGCGGTAGACCTCCGGGATTTACTAGCACAGATACGCAGTATTTT
TRBV6-2/TRBV6-3	TRBJ2-2	few	TRBD2	CASSSGLAGGRAGELFF	TGTGCCAGCAGCTCCGGACTAGCGGGAGGGAGGGCCGGGGAGCTGTTTTTT
TRBV12-3/TRBV12-4	TRBJ1-5	-	-	CASSQTRQPQHF	TGTGCCAGCAGCCAGACCCGGCAGCCCCAGCATTTT
TRBV28	TRBJ2-7	few	TRBD2	CASGLAGGTYEQYF	TGTGCCAGCGGACTAGCGGGAGGCACATACGAGCAGTACTTC
TRBV5-6	TRBJ1-1	-	-	CASSLDSWTEAFF	TGTGCCAGCAGCTTAGACAGTTGGACTGAAGCTTTCTTT
TRBV24-1	TRBJ1-1	-	-	CATSESMGTEAFF	TGTGCCACCAGTGAGTCAATGGGCACTGAAGCTTTCTTT
TRBV5-6	TRBJ1-2	-	-	CASSQNVDRFTYGYTF	TGTGCCAGCAGCCAAAACGTAGACAGATTTACCTATGGCTACACCTTC
TRBV5-1	TRBJ2-2	-	-	CASRGTENTGELFF	TGCGCCAGCAGGGGGACGGAGAACACCGGGGAGCTGTTTTTT
TRBV7-2	TRBJ2-7	-	TRBD1	CASSKDRGAYEQYF	TGTGCCAGCAGCAAGGACAGGGGGGCCTACGAGCAGTACTTC
TRBV4-2	TRBJ2-3	-	TRBD2	CASSQDSSGRGTDTQYF	TGTGCCAGCAGCCAAGACTCAAGCGGGAGAGGGACAGATACGCAGTATTTT
TRBV10-3	TRBJ2-1	few	TRBD2	CATTSGIGNEQFF	TGTGCCACCACTAGCGGGATCGGCAATGAGCAGTTCTTC
TRBV19	TRBJ1-1	-	-	CASSTRRDPSLRAFF	TGTGCCAGTAGTACCCGCCGGGACCCGTCTCTGCGAGCTTTCTTT
TRBV7-6	TRBJ1-4	-	TRBD1	CASSRTGVDNEKLFF	TGTGCCAGCAGCCGGACAGGGGTTGATAATGAAAAACTGTTTTTT
TRBV20-1	TRBJ2-7	once	-	CSAREPRSSHEQYF	TGCAGTGCTAGGGAACCCCGATCGAGCCACGAGCAGTACTTC
TRBV29-1	TRBJ2-1	-	-	CSVGEYPTNEQFF	TGCAGCGTTGGAGAGTACCCTACGAATGAGCAGTTCTTC
TRBV7-9	TRBJ2-1	-	TRBD1	CASEGADNEQFF	TGTGCCAGCGAGGGGGCGGACAATGAGCAGTTCTTC
TRBV10-3	TRBJ2-2	-	TRBD1	CAISVGTGRGTGELFF	TGTGCCATCAGTGTAGGGACAGGACGGGGCACCGGGGAGCTGTTTTTT
TRBV7-2	TRBJ1-2	many	-	CASSLQGHYGYTF	TGTGCCAGCAGCCTACAAGGGCACTATGGCTACACCTTC
TRBV19	TRBJ2-3	few	TRBD1	CASSITRTGSADTQYF	TGTGCCAGTAGTATAACCCGGACAGGGTCGGCAGATACGCAGTATTTT
TRBV19	TRBJ1-5	-	-	CASSIGGEQPQHF	TGTGCCAGTAGTATCGGGGGGGAACAGCCCCAGCATTTT
TRBV28	TRBJ2-3	-	-	CASSFGRGGTDTQYF	TGTGCCAGCAGTTTTGGCCGGGGCGGAACAGATACGCAGTATTTT
TRBV6-2/TRBV6-3	TRBJ2-1	-	TRBD2	CASRLTSGTYNEQFF	TGTGCCAGCAGGCTAACTAGCGGAACCTACAATGAGCAGTTCTTC
TRBV7-9	TRBJ1-1	few	-	CASSQSPMNTEAFF	TGTGCCAGCAGCCAGAGTCCTATGAACACTGAAGCTTTCTTT
TRBV5-4	TRBJ2-7	few	-	CASMITGRPYEQYF	TGTGCCAGCATGATAACAGGGAGACCATACGAGCAGTACTTC
TRBV12-3/TRBV12-4	TRBJ1-5	-	-	CASSFGGTADNQPQHF	TGTGCCAGCAGTTTTGGGGGGACCGCTGACAATCAGCCCCAGCATTTT
TRBV7-9	TRBJ2-5	-	-	CASSLPKLTYPSRETQYF	TGTGCCAGCAGCTTACCCAAACTAACTTACCCTTCCCGGGAGACCCAGTACTTC
TRBV7-9	TRBJ2-7	few	TRBD2	CASSLALGTSDEQYF	TGTGCCAGCAGCTTGGCCCTCGGGACTAGCGACGAGCAGTACTTC
TRBV6-5	TRBJ1-5	-	-	CASREAGRGSNQPQHF	TGTGCCAGCAGGGAGGCCGGGCGGGGAAGCAATCAGCCCCAGCATTTT
TRBV2	TRBJ2-1	-	TRBD2	CASSGDGGSYNEQFF	TGTGCCAGCAGTGGGGACGGGGGGTCCTACAATGAGCAGTTCTTC
TRBV6-1	TRBJ2-5	few	-	CASMNWGKAGRETQYF	TGTGCCAGCATGAACTGGGGGAAGGCCGGCCGGGAGACCCAGTACTTC
TRBV9	TRBJ1-1	-	-	CASSVLWGNTEAFF	TGTGCCAGCAGCGTCCTCTGGGGGAACACTGAAGCTTTCTTT